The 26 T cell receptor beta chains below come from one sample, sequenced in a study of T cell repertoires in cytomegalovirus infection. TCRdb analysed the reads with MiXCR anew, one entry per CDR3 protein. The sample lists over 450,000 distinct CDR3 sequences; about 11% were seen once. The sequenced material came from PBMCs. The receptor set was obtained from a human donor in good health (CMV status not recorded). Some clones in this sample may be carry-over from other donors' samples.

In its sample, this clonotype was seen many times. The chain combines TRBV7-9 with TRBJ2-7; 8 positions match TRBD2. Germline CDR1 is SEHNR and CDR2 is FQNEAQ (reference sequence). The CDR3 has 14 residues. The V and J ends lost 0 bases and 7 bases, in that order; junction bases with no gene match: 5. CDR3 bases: TGTGCCAGCAGCTTAGCCGGGGGGGCGGGAGAGCAGTACTTC. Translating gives CASSLAGGAGEQYF.

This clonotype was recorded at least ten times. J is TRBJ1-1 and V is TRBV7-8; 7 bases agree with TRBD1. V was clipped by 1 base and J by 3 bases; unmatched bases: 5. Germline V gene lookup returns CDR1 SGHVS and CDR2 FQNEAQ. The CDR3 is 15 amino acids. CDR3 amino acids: CASSLEPGGDTEAFF. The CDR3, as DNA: TGTGCCAGCAGCTTAGAACCAGGGGGAGACACTGAAGCTTTCTTT.

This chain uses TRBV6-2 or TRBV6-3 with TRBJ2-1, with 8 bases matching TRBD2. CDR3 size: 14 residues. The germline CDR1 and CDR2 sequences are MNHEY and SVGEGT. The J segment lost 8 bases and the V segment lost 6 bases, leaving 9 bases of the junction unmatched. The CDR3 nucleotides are TGTGCCAGCAGAGAAAGCGGGGGAGTTGATGAGCAGTTCTTC. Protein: CASRESGGVDEQFF.

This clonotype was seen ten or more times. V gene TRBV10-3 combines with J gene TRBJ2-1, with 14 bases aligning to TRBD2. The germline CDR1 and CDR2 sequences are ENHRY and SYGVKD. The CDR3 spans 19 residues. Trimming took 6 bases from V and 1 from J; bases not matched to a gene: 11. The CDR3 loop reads CAIRETGTSGRSSYNEQFF. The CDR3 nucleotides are TGTGCCATCAGGGAGACCGGGACTAGCGGGAGATCATCCTACAATGAGCAGTTCTTC.

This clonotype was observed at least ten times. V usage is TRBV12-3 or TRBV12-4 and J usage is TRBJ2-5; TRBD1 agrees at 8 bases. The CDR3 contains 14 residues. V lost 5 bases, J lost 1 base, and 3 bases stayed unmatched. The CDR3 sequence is CASSPDRGQETQYF. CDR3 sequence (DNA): TGTGCCAGCAGTCCCGACAGGGGCCAAGAGACCCAGTACTTC.

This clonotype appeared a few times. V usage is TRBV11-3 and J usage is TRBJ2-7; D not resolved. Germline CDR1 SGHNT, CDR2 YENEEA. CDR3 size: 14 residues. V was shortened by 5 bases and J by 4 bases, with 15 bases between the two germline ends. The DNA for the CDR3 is TGTGCCAGCAGCATAACCCGCTATCTGTACGAGCAGTACTTC. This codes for CASSITRYLYEQYF.

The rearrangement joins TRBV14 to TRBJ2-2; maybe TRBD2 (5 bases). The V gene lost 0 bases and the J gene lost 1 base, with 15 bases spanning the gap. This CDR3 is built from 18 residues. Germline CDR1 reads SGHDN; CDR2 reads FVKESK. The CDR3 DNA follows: TGTGCCAGCAGCCAAGATGTGGAAGGGAGACAGAACACCGGGGAGCTGTTTTTT. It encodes CASSQDVEGRQNTGELFF.

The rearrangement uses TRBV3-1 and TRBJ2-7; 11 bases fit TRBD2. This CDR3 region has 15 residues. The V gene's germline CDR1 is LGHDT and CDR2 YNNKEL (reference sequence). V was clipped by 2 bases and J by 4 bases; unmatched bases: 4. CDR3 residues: CASSQQLAGAYEQYF. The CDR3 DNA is TGTGCCAGCAGCCAACAACTAGCGGGAGCTTACGAGCAGTACTTC.

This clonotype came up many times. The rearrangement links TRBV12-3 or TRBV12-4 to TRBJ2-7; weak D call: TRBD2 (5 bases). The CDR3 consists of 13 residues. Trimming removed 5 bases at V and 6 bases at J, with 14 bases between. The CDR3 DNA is TGTGCCAGCAGTCCCCCCCTCCGGGGCGAGCAGTACTTC. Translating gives CASSPPLRGEQYF.

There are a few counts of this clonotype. CDR3 sequence: CASSLPGLDYNEQFF. The CDR3 DNA reads as TGCGCCAGCAGCTTGCCGGGACTCGATTACAATGAGCAGTTCTTC. The rearrangement uses TRBV5-1 and TRBJ2-1; TRBD2 is a possible D gene (6 bases). The germline V gene encodes CDR1 SGHRS and CDR2 YFSETQ. Deletions cut 1 base from V and 4 bases from J, with 12 bases between. The CDR3 sequence is 15 residues long.

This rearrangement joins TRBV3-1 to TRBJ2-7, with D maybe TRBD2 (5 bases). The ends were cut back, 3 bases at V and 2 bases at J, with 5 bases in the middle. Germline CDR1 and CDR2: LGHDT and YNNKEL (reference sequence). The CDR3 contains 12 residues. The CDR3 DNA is TGTGCCAGCAGCCACGGGACCTACGAGCAGTACTTC. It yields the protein CASSHGTYEQYF.

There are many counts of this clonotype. The CDR3 spells CASSLKTDGSYEQYF. The CDR3 DNA follows: TGTGCCAGCAGCTTAAAGACGGACGGTTCCTACGAGCAGTACTTC. The chain joins TRBV7-9 to TRBJ2-7; D unclear. This CDR3 is built from 15 residues. Trimming took 2 bases from V and 1 from J, leaving 12 bases between them. CDR1 SEHNR and CDR2 FQNEAQ come from the germline V gene (reference sequence).

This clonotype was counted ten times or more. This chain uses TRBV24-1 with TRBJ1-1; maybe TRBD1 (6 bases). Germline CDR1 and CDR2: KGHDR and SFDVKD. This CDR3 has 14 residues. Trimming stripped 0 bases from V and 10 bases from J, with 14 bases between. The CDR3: CATSDLAGAAGAFF. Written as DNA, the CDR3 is TGTGCCACCAGTGATTTGGCAGGGGCCGCGGGAGCTTTCTTT.

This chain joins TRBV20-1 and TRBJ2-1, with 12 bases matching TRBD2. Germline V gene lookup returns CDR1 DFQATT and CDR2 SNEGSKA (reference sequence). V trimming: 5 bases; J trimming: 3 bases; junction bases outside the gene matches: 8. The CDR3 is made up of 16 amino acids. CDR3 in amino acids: CSAPRLAGEFYNEQFF. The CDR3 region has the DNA TGCAGTGCTCCCCGACTAGCGGGAGAGTTCTACAATGAGCAGTTCTTC.

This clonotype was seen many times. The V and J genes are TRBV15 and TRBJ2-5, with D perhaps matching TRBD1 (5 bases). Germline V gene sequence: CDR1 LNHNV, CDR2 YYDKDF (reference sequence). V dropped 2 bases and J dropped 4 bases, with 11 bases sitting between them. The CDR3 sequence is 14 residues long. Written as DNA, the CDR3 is TGTGCCACCAGCAGAATGGTGGGGCCAGAGACCCAGTACTTC. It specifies CATSRMVGPETQYF.

This CDR3 is CASAGTGVEKLFF. In nucleotides, the CDR3 is TGTGCCAGCGCCGGGACAGGGGTTGAAAAACTGTTTTTT. The chain couples TRBV5-5 to TRBJ1-4; 10 bases are a match to TRBD1. V shed 7 bases and J 7 bases; nucleotides not matched to a gene: 4. The CDR3 spans 13 residues. The V gene's germline CDR1 is SGHKS and CDR2 YYEKEE (reference sequence).

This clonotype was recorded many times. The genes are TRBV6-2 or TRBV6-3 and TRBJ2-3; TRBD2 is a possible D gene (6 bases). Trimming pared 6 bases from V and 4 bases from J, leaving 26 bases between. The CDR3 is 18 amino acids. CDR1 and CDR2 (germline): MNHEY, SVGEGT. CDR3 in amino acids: CASRPNSPGLPGADTQYF. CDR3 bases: TGTGCCAGCAGACCAAATTCACCGGGACTGCCTGGGGCAGATACGCAGTATTTT.

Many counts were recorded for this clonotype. This CDR3 reads CATSSDGRDQPQHF. CDR3 sequence (DNA): TGTGCCACCAGCAGTGATGGACGAGATCAGCCCCAGCATTTT. The gene calls are TRBV15 and TRBJ1-5; D gene unclear. CDR1 is LNHNV, CDR2 YYDKDF, per germline (reference sequence). The V gene lost 3 bases and the J gene lost 5 bases, with 11 bases spanning the gap. This CDR3 contains 14 residues.

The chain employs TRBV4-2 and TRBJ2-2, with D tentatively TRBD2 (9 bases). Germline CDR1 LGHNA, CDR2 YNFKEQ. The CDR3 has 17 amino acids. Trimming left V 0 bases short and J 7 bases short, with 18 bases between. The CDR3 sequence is CASSQDQGASGIGELFF. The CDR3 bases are TGTGCCAGCAGCCAAGACCAGGGGGCTAGCGGGATCGGGGAGCTGTTTTTT.

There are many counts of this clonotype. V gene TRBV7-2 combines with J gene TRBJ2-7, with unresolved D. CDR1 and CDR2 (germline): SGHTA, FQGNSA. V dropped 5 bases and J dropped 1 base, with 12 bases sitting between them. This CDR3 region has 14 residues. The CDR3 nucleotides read TGTGCCAGCAGCCCGAAGCAGGTTTCCTACGAGCAGTACTTC. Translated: CASSPKQVSYEQYF.

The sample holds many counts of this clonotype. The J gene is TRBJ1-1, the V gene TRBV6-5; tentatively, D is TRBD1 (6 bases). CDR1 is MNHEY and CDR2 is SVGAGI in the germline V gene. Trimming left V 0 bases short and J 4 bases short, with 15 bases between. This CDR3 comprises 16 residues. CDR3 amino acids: CASSYSIGGLRTEAFF. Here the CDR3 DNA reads TGTGCCAGCAGTTACTCGATCGGGGGGCTCCGCACTGAAGCTTTCTTT.

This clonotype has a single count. CDR3 protein: CSVVGYRQGPTYEQYF. CDR3 nucleotide sequence: TGCAGCGTTGTTGGATACCGACAGGGACCCACCTACGAGCAGTACTTC. The chain has TRBV29-1 and TRBJ2-7; TRBD1 matches 7 bases. Germline V gene lookup returns CDR1 SQVTM and CDR2 ANQGSEA. The ends lost 4 bases at V and 2 bases at J; junction bases unmatched: 14. The CDR3 length is 16 residues.

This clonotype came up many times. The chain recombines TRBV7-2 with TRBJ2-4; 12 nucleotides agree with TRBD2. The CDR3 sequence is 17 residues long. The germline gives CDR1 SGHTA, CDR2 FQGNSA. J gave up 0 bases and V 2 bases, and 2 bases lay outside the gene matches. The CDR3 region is CASSLTGLAGAKNIQYF. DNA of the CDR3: TGTGCCAGCAGCTTAACGGGACTAGCGGGAGCCAAAAACATTCAGTACTTC. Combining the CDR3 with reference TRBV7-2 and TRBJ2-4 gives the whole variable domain GAGVSQSPSNKVTEKGKDVELRCDPISGHTALYWYRQSLGQGLEFLIYFQGNSAPDKSGLPSDRFSAERTGGSVSTLTIQRTQQEDSAVYLCASSLTGLAGAKNIQYFGAGTRLSVL.

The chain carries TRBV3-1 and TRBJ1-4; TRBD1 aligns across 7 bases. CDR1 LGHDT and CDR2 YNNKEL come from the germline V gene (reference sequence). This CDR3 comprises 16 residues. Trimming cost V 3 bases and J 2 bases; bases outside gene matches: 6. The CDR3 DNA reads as TGTGCCAGCAGCCAGGCGCCAGGGGGTACTAATGAAAAACTGTTTTTT. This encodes CASSQAPGGTNEKLFF.

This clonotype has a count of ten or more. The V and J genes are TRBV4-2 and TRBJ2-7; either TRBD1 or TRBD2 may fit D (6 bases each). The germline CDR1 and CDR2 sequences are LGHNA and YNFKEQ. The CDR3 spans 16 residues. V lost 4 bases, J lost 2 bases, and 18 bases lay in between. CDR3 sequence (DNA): TGTGCCAGCAGCCCCTCGGGGGCAGGGACAACCTACGAGCAGTACTTC. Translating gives CASSPSGAGTTYEQYF.

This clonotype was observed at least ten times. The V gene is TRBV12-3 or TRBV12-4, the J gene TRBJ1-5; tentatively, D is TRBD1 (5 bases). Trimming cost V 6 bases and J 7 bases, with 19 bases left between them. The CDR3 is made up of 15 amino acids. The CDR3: CASRTGGVGRQPQHF. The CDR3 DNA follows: TGTGCCAGCAGAACCGGGGGAGTAGGGCGGCAGCCCCAGCATTTT.